This is a list of T cell receptor beta chains from one sample in a study of molecular identifiers for immune sequencing clone quantification. Via MiXCR, TCRdb re-called the PCR reads, giving one row per CDR3 protein. The sample lists around 470,000 distinct CDR3 sequences, around 23% seen once, with approximately 0.76% in the top ten. The specimen sequenced was naive CD8+ T cells from blood, with Jurkat cell RNA spiked in. The source is a human donor in good health. Some libraries in this study had Jurkat cell RNA spiked in. Both conserved end residues are part of each CDR3. The D gene is left open where the match is weak. Not all rows give a size; the values are once, few, many and, for expanded clones, a class.

cdr3_nt	cdr3_aa	d_call	v_call	j_call	clone_size
TGTGCCAGCAGCTTAGGGGCAGGGGATGGGGATACGCAGTATTTT	CASSLGAGDGDTQYF	NA	TRBV7-2	TRBJ2-3	many
TGTGCCAGCAGCTTAGTGTTCCGCGATGGATGGGGCAATGAGCAGTTCTTC	CASSLVFRDGWGNEQFF	NA	TRBV7-8	TRBJ2-1	many
TGTGCCAGCAGCCAAGATTACGCTTCTGGAAACACCATATATTTT	CASSQDYASGNTIYF	NA	TRBV4-2	TRBJ1-3	few
TGTGCCAGTAGCGCCGTCAATCCCGGGACAGGGTATGGCTACACCTTC	CASSAVNPGTGYGYTF	TRBD1	TRBV19	TRBJ1-2	NA
TGCGCCAGCCTTGATTTAGCGGGAGAGTTGGGTGAGCAGTTCTTC	CASLDLAGELGEQFF	TRBD2	TRBV4-1	TRBJ2-1	many
TGTGCCAGCAGTGATCTTAGACAGGGAATTGGGCCCTACACCTTC	CASSDLRQGIGPYTF	TRBD1	TRBV2	TRBJ1-2	NA
TGTGCCAGCAGCTTAGAAGGCCCTAGCGTCTACGAGCAGTACTTC	CASSLEGPSVYEQYF	NA	TRBV7-6	TRBJ2-7	NA
TGTGCCAGGGTACCGAAAGGGGTCAGAGAGACCCAGTACTTC	CARVPKGVRETQYF	NA	TRBV21-1	TRBJ2-5	few
TGTGCCAGCAGCGTAGCGGGACCTAGCGCAGATACGCAGTATTTT	CASSVAGPSADTQYF	NA	TRBV9	TRBJ2-3	NA
TGTGCCAGCAGCTTAACCGGGACATCTGACACTGAAGCTTTCTTT	CASSLTGTSDTEAFF	NA	TRBV5-3	TRBJ1-1	few
TGTGCCAGCAGCCCCCTTAACACAGATACGCAGTATTTT	CASSPLNTDTQYF	NA	TRBV9	TRBJ2-3	many
TGTGCCAGCAGTTGGACAGGCGGGGGAAGTGAAGCTTTCTTT	CASSWTGGGSEAFF	TRBD1	TRBV6-6	TRBJ1-1	many
TGCAGTGCTAGAGATCAGGTAGCGGGGTTCACAGATACGCAGTATTTT	CSARDQVAGFTDTQYF	TRBD2	TRBV20-1	TRBJ2-3	many
TGTGCCAGCAGCGTCGGACAGGGAGTCACCGGGGAGCTGTTTTTT	CASSVGQGVTGELFF	TRBD1	TRBV9	TRBJ2-2	NA
TGCGCCAGCAGCCAGGGATCAGGGTCTAACTACAATGAGCAGTTCTTC	CASSQGSGSNYNEQFF	NA	TRBV4-1	TRBJ2-1	NA
TGTGCCAGCAGCAAGGGAAGCAATGAGCAGTTCTTC	CASSKGSNEQFF	NA	TRBV13	TRBJ2-1	NA
TGTGCCAGCAGTTTAGAGAGCGGGAGGGCCGTAGATACGCAGTATTTT	CASSLESGRAVDTQYF	TRBD2	TRBV12-3/TRBV12-4	TRBJ2-3	NA
TGTGCCAGCAGTTCAGGACTAGCGGTGAGCTCCTACAATGAGCAGTTCTTC	CASSSGLAVSSYNEQFF	TRBD2	TRBV28	TRBJ2-1	many
TGTGCCAGCAGCTTAGTGTCTCCGGATTCTGGAAACACCATATATTTT	CASSLVSPDSGNTIYF	NA	TRBV7-9	TRBJ1-3	NA
TGTGCCAGCAGTTTCCTGGACACAGACAATGGGCAGTTCTTC	CASSFLDTDNGQFF	NA	TRBV12-3/TRBV12-4	TRBJ2-1	NA
TGTGCCAGCAGCTTAGACCTGGCCTCCAATGAGCAGTTCTTC	CASSLDLASNEQFF	NA	TRBV5-4	TRBJ2-1	few
TGTGCCAGCAGTCTTGTGGGGACACCTAATGAAAAACTGTTTTTT	CASSLVGTPNEKLFF	NA	TRBV6-6	TRBJ1-4	few
TGTGCCAGCAACCCCGCAGGGGAGCCCAATGAGCAGTTCTTC	CASNPAGEPNEQFF	NA	TRBV6-6	TRBJ2-1	NA
TGTGCCAGCAGCTTAACCACGTCAATGGAGACCCAGTACTTC	CASSLTTSMETQYF	NA	TRBV7-9	TRBJ2-5	NA
TGTGCCAGCAGCCGAGACGTTACGGGGGCAGAGACCCAGTACTTC	CASSRDVTGAETQYF	NA	TRBV7-6	TRBJ2-5	many
TGCGCCAGCAGCACCGACCAAACAACTAATGAAAAACTGTTTTTT	CASSTDQTTNEKLFF	NA	TRBV5-1	TRBJ1-4	many
TGTGCCAGCAGTTTCGGGAGGGCCGCGAACACCGGGGAGCTGTTTTTT	CASSFGRAANTGELFF	TRBD2	TRBV12-3/TRBV12-4	TRBJ2-2	NA
TGCAGTGCTACCCAGGTTGCTAGCTACGAGCAGTACTTC	CSATQVASYEQYF	NA	TRBV20-1	TRBJ2-7	few
TGTGCCAGTAGTCCGAGCCGACAGGGAAGCCCCAATGGCTACACCTTC	CASSPSRQGSPNGYTF	TRBD1	TRBV19	TRBJ1-2	many
TGTGCCAGCAGTCCGGTGGGGGGCAGTAACTATGGCTACACCTTC	CASSPVGGSNYGYTF	NA	TRBV27	TRBJ1-2	NA
TGCGCCAGCAGCCAAGAGACCTGGGCGGTTGACACAGATACGCAGTATTTT	CASSQETWAVDTDTQYF	NA	TRBV4-3	TRBJ2-3	many
TGCAGTGCTCGGGCCAGGGGGTTCCCCGCCCAGTACTTC	CSARARGFPAQYF	TRBD1	TRBV20-1	TRBJ2-5	NA
TGTGCCTGGGGTTCTGGCGGGGGGCCGTACGAGCAGTACTTC	CAWGSGGGPYEQYF	TRBD2	TRBV30	TRBJ2-7	NA
TGCGCCAGCAGCCAAGATAGAGGCATCTACGTTCAGCCCCAGCATTTT	CASSQDRGIYVQPQHF	NA	TRBV4-1	TRBJ1-5	NA
TGTGCCAGCAGCTTCGGACAGGGGGTTAGTGGCTACACCTTC	CASSFGQGVSGYTF	NA	TRBV21-1	TRBJ1-2	NA
TGCGCCAGCAGTGAGTCGACAGGTCCACCGGGGGGCTACGAGCAGTACTTC	CASSESTGPPGGYEQYF	NA	TRBV10-2	TRBJ2-7	once
TGTGCCAGCAGCTTAAGCCTTGGGGAGCGTAATCAGCCCCAGCATTTT	CASSLSLGERNQPQHF	NA	TRBV5-6	TRBJ1-5	few
TGTGCCAGCAGTTTTTTTACCAGGGACAATCAGCCCCAGCATTTT	CASSFFTRDNQPQHF	NA	TRBV28	TRBJ1-5	NA
TGTGCCACCGGCAGCTACGAGCAGTACTTC	CATGSYEQYF	NA	TRBV28	TRBJ2-7	NA
TGTGCCAGCAAAAATGGGGGGCCTGAAGCTTTCTTT	CASKNGGPEAFF	NA	TRBV7-9	TRBJ1-1	many
TGTGCCAGCAGTTACTGGACGCTAGGGACTAGCGGTAAAGAGACCCAGTACTTC	CASSYWTLGTSGKETQYF	TRBD2	TRBV6-2/TRBV6-3	TRBJ2-5	few
TGTGCCAGCAGCCAACAGGGGGACCCGTGGCCTGAAGCTTTCTTT	CASSQQGDPWPEAFF	TRBD1	TRBV5-6	TRBJ1-1	few
TGTGCTAGCAGCTTAGCGAGGGCAGAGCTAATACTCGGCACTCAAAATCAGCCCCAGCATTTT	CASSLARAELILGTQNQPQHF	NA	TRBV7-7	TRBJ1-5	NA
TGCGCCAGCAGCCAAGATTCGACCGCAGATACGCAGTATTTT	CASSQDSTADTQYF	NA	TRBV4-1	TRBJ2-3	many
TGTGCCAGCAGTTACACTCCGGGGACAGGGGTGGACACTGAAGCTTTCTTT	CASSYTPGTGVDTEAFF	TRBD1	TRBV11-2	TRBJ1-1	few
TGCGCCAGCAGCCTCCCGGGCGGGGGACACACAGATACGCAGTATTTT	CASSLPGGGHTDTQYF	NA	TRBV5-1	TRBJ2-3	many
TGTGCCACCAGTGACAGTTCAGCGGGACAGGGAAGCACAGATACGCAGTATTTT	CATSDSSAGQGSTDTQYF	TRBD1	TRBV24-1	TRBJ2-3	many
TGTGCCAGCACCCCGGAAGGGGCCCGCTACGAGCAGTACTTC	CASTPEGARYEQYF	NA	TRBV7-9	TRBJ2-7	few